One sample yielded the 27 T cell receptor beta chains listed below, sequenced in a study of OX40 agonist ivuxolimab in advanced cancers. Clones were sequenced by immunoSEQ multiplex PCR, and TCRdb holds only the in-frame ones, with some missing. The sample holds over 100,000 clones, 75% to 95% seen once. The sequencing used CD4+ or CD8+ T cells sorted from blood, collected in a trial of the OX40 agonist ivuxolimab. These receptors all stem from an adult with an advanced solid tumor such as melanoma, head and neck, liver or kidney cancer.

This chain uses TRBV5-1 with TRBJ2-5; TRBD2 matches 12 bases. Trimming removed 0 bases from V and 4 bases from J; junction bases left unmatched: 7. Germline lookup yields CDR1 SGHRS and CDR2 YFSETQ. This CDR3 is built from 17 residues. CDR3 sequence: CASSLGLAGGPRETQYF. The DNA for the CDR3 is TGCGCCAGCAGCTTGGGGCTAGCGGGAGGGCCGCGAGAGACCCAGTACTTC.

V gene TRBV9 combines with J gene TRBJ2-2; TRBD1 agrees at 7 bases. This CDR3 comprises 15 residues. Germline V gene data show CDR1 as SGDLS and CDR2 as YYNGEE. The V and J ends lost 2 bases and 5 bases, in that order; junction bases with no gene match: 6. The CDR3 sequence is CASSVGTALTGELFF. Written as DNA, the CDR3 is TGTGCCAGCAGCGTTGGGACAGCTCTAACCGGGGAGCTGTTTTTT.

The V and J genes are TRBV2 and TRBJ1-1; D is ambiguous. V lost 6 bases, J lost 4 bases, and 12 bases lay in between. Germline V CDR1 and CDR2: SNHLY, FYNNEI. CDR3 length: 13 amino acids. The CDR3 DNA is TGTGCCAGCAGCAAAGAGGTCCGCACTGAAGCTTTCTTT. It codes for CASSKEVRTEAFF.

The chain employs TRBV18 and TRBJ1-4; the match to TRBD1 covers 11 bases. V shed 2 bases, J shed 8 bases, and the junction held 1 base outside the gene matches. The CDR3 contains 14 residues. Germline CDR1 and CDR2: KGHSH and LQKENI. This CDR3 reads CASSPGQGAEKLFF. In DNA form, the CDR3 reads TGTGCCAGCTCACCAGGACAGGGGGCGGAAAAACTGTTTTTT.

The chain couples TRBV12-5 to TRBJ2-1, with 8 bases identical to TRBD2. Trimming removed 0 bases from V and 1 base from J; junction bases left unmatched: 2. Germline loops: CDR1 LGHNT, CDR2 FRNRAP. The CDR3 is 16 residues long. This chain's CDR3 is CASGLVRGGSYNEQFF. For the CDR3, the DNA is TGTGCTAGTGGTTTGGTCCGCGGGGGGTCCTACAATGAGCAGTTCTTC.

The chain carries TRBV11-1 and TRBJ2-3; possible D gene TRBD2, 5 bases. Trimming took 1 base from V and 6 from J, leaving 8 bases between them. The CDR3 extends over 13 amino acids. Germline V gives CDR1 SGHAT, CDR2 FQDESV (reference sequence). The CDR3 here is CASSLGVADTQYF. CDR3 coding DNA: TGTGCCAGCAGCTTAGGGGTAGCGGATACGCAGTATTTT.

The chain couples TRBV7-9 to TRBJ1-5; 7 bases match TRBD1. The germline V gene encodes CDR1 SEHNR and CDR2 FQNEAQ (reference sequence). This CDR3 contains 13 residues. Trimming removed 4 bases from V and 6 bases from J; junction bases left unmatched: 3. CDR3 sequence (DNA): TGTGCCAGCAGCTCAGGGGGGAGTCAGCCCCAGCATTTT. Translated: CASSSGGSQPQHF. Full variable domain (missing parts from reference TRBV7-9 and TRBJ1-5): DTGVSQNPRHKITKRGQNVTFRCDPISEHNRLYWYRQTLGQGPEFLTYFQNEAQLEKSRLLSDRFSAERPKGSFSTLEIQRTEQGDSAMYLCASSSGGSQPQHFGDGTRLSIL.

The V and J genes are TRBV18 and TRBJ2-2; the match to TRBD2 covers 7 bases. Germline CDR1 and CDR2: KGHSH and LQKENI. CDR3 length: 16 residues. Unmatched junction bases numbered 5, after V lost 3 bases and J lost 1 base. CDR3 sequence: CASSPPQRGNTGELFF. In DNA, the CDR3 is TGTGCCAGCTCACCCCCCCAGCGGGGGAACACCGGGGAGCTGTTTTTT.

The CDR3 nucleotides are TGTGCCACCAGCAGAGACTATGGACAGGGGAACACTGAAGCTTTCTTT. This encodes CATSRDYGQGNTEAFF. The chain joins TRBV15 to TRBJ1-1, with 8 bases lining up with TRBD1. CDR1 LNHNV and CDR2 YYDKDF come from the germline V gene (reference sequence). The CDR3 contains 16 residues. The ends lost 0 bases at V and 1 base at J; junction bases unmatched: 4.

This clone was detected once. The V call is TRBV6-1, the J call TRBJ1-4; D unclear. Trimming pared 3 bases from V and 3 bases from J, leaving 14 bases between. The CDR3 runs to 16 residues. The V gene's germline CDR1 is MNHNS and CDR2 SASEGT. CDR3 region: CASSDLRVSSNEKLFF. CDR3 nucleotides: TGTGCCAGCAGTGATTTGAGGGTTAGTTCTAATGAAAAACTGTTTTTT.

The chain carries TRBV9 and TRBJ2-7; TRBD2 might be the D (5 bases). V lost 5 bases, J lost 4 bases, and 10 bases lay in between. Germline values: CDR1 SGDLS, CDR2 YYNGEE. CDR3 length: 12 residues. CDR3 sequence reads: CASSPDFYEQYF. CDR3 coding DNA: TGTGCCAGCAGTCCGGACTTTTACGAGCAGTACTTC.

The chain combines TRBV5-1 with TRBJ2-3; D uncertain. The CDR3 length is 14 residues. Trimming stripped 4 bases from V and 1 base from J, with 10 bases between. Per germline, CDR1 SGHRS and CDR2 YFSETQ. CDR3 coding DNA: TGCGCCAGCAGCAACAATGCTGGCACAGATACGCAGTATTTT. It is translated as CASSNNAGTDTQYF.

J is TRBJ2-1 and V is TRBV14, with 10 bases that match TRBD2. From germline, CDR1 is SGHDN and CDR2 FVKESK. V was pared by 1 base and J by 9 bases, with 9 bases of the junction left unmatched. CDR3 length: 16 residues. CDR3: CASSQAKTSGFSEQFF. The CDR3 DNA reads TGTGCCAGCAGCCAAGCAAAGACTAGCGGGTTCAGTGAGCAGTTCTTC.

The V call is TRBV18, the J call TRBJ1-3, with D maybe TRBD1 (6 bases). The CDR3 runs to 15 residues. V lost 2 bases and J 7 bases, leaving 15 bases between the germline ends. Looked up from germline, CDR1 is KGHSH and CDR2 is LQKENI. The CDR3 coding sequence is TGTGCCAGCTCACCAGACGTAACAGGGCTGAACACCATATATTTT. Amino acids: CASSPDVTGLNTIYF.

Written as DNA, the CDR3 is TGTGCCAGCAGTTACTCAGGGGGCTGGGACACTGAAGCTTTCTTT. Protein sequence: CASSYSGGWDTEAFF. This chain joins TRBV6-5 and TRBJ1-1; 7 nucleotides agree with TRBD1. Germline CDR1 is MNHEY and CDR2 is SVGAGI. V lost 0 bases, J lost 3 bases, and 4 bases stayed unmatched. This CDR3 has 15 amino acids.

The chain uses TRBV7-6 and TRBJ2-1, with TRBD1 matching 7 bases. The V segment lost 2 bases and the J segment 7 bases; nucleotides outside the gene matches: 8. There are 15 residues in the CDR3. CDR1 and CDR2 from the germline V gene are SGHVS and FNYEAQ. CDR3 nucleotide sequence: TGTGCCAGCAGCTTACCCAGGACCAGGGGGAATGAGCAGTTCTTC. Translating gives CASSLPRTRGNEQFF.

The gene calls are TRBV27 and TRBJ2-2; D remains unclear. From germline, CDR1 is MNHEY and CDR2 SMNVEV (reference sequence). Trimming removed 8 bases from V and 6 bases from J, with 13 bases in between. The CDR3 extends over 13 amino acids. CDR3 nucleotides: TGTGCCAGCCGCCTGACGTCCCCCGGGGAGCTGTTTTTT. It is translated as CASRLTSPGELFF.

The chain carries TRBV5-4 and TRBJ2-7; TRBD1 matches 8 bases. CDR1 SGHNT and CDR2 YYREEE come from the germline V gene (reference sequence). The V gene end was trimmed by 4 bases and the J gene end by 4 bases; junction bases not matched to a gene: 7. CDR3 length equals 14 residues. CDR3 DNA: TGTGCCAGCAGCGTCGGGACAGGCTCGTACGAGCAGTACTTC. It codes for CASSVGTGSYEQYF.

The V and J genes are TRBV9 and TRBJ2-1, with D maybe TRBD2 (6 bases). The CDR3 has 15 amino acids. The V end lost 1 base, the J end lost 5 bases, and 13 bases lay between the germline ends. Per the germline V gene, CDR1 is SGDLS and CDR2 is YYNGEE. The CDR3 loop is CASSVTGGGHNEQFF. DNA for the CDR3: TGTGCCAGCAGCGTAACGGGCGGAGGGCACAATGAGCAGTTCTTC.

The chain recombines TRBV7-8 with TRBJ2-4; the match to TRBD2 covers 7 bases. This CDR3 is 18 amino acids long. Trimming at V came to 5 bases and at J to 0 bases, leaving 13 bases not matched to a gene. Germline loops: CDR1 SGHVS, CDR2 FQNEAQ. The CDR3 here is CASSPRATTSLAKNIQYF. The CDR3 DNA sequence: TGTGCCAGCAGCCCTAGGGCAACGACTAGCCTAGCCAAAAACATTCAGTACTTC.

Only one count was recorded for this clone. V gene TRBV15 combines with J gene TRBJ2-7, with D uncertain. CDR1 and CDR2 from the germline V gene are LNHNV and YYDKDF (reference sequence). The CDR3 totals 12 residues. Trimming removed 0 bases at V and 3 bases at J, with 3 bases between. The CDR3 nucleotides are TGTGCCACCAGCAGAGAAAACTACGAGCAGTACTTC. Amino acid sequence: CATSRENYEQYF. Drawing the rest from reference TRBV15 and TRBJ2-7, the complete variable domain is DAMVIQNPRYQVTQFGKPVTLSCSQTLNHNVMYWYQQKSSQAPKLLFHYYDKDFNNEADTPDNFQSRRPNTSFCFLDIRSPGLGDTAMYLCATSRENYEQYFGPGTRLTVT.

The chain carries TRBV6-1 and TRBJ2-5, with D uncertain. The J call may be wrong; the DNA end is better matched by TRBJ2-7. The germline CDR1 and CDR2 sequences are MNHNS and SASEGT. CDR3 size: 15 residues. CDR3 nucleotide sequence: TGTGCCACCACCCATCTCCCAGGTAACTCCTACGAGCAGTACTTC. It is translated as CATTHLPGNSYEQYF.

This CDR3 reads CASREIAGGRAKNIQYF. CDR3 in DNA: TGTGCCAGTAGGGAAATAGCGGGAGGCCGAGCCAAAAACATTCAGTACTTC. The chain combines TRBV19 with TRBJ2-4, with TRBD2 identical over 10 bases. V dropped 6 bases and J dropped 0; count of bases not matched to a gene: 8. Germline loops: CDR1 LNHDA, CDR2 SQIVND (reference sequence). This CDR3 spans 17 amino acids.

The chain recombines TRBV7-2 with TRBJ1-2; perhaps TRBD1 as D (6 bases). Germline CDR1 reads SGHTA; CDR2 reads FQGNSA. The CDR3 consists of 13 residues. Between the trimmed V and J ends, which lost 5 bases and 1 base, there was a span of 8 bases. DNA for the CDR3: TGTGCCAGCAGCCAGGACAGTAACTATGGCTACACCTTC. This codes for CASSQDSNYGYTF.

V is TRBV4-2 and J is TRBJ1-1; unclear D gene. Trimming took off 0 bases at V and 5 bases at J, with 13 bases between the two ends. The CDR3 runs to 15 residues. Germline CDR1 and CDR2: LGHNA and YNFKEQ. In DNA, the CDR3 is TGTGCCAGCAGCCAAGATCCAAGGGCTGAGACTGAAGCTTTCTTT. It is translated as CASSQDPRAETEAFF.

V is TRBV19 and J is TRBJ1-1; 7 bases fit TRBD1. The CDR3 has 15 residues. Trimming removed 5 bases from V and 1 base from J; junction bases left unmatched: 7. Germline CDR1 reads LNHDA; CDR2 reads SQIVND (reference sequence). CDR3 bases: TGTGCCAGTAGTCCCGAGGGGGCTGCGAACACTGAAGCTTTCTTT. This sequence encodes CASSPEGAANTEAFF. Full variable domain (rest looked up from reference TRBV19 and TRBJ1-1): DGGITQSPKYLFRKEGQNVTLSCEQNLNHDAMYWYRQDPGQGLRLIYYSQIVNDFQKGDIAEGYSVSREKKESFPLTVTSAQKNPTAFYLCASSPEGAANTEAFFGQGTRLTVV.

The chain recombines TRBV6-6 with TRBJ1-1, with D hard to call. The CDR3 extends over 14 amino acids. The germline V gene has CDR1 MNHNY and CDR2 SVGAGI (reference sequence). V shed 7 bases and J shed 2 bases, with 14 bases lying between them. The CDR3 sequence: CASKPQPDNTEAFF. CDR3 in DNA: TGTGCCAGCAAACCTCAACCAGACAACACTGAAGCTTTCTTT.